Presented here are 21 T cell receptor beta chains from one specimen sequenced in a study of blood T cells in healthy people across ages. Combining a sample-barcoded 5' primer with a J-beta primer mix, a second PCR ran for about 7 to 12 cycles. TCRdb reprocessed the 5' RACE reads via MiXCR and lists one record per CDR3 protein. The sample lists some 1.5 million distinct CDR3 sequences, approximately 39% occurring once. Sequenced: blood. The receptors were sampled from a woman under 30 in good health.

This clonotype showed up just once. V gene TRBV25-1 combines with J gene TRBJ1-2; D is unclear. Germline values: CDR1 MGHDK, CDR2 SYGVNS. The V end was cut by 3 bases, the J end by 4 bases, with 9 bases between. This CDR3 is built from 13 residues. The CDR3 DNA follows: TGTGCCAGCAGTGATAACAGACCCTATGGCTACACCTTC. It specifies CASSDNRPYGYTF.

The rearrangement links TRBV12-3 or TRBV12-4 to TRBJ2-3; D is uncertain. This CDR3 region has 16 residues. Trimming stripped 3 bases from V and 0 bases from J, with 13 bases between. CDR3 loop: CASSLMYGLSTDTQYF. DNA for the CDR3: TGTGCCAGCAGTTTGATGTACGGATTGAGCACAGATACGCAGTATTTT.

The chain carries TRBV29-1 and TRBJ2-7, with TRBD1 matching 7 bases. Trimming removed 8 bases from V and 3 bases from J; junction bases left unmatched: 7. Germline CDR1 is SQVTM and CDR2 is ANQGSEA. The CDR3 runs to 12 residues. The CDR3 protein is CSTLTGHYEQYF. In DNA, the CDR3 is TGCAGCACCTTGACAGGGCACTACGAGCAGTACTTC.

V usage is TRBV5-1 and J usage is TRBJ1-1, with D uncertain. The CDR3 runs to 15 residues. V lost 1 base and J lost 5, with 15 bases in between. Germline-derived CDR1 and CDR2 are SGHRS and YFSETQ. DNA of the CDR3: TGCGCCAGCAGCTTGAGATCCTCATACCCAACTGAAGCTTTCTTT. This codes for CASSLRSSYPTEAFF.

In its sample, this clonotype was seen a few times. The chain joins TRBV3-1 to TRBJ1-4; D is undetermined. The CDR3 spans 15 residues. V was cut by 3 bases and J by 3 bases, with 11 bases left in between. CDR1 and CDR2 (germline): LGHDT, YNNKEL (reference sequence). The chain's CDR3 is CASSHSLQSNEKLFF. DNA of the CDR3: TGTGCCAGCAGCCATTCTTTGCAGTCTAATGAAAAACTGTTTTTT. The full variable domain, with the rest looked up from reference TRBV3-1 and TRBJ1-4, is DTAVSQTPKYLVTQMGNDKSIKCEQNLGHDTMYWYKQDSKKFLKIMFSYNNKELIINETVPNRFSPKSPDKAHLNLHINSLELGDSAVYFCASSHSLQSNEKLFFGSGTQLSVL.

The chain couples TRBV20-1 to TRBJ1-4; D unresolved. This CDR3 is built from 13 residues. CDR1 and CDR2 from the germline V gene are DFQATT and SNEGSKA (reference sequence). V lost 4 bases and J lost 8, with 14 bases in between. The CDR3 DNA reads as TGCAGTGCTACCCCCGGGAGGGCGGAAAAACTGTTTTTT. The encoded protein is CSATPGRAEKLFF.

In this sample, this clonotype turned up many times. The chain recombines TRBV6-4 with TRBJ2-3; 9 nucleotides line up with TRBD2. With 6 bases clipped from V and 4 bases from J, the junction kept 8 bases outside the gene matches. CDR3 length: 15 amino acids. Germline lookup yields CDR1 MRHNA and CDR2 SNTAGT. CDR3 sequence: CASSPLAGTSDTQYF. The CDR3 DNA is TGTGCCAGCAGCCCTCTAGCGGGAACCTCAGATACGCAGTATTTT.

The V call is TRBV30, the J call TRBJ2-1; 9 bases align to TRBD2. The germline CDR1 and CDR2 sequences are GTSNPN and SVGIG (reference sequence). With 0 bases clipped from V and 8 bases from J, the junction kept 8 bases outside the gene matches. The CDR3 runs to 15 residues. This CDR3 reads CAWSVFSGRLYEQFF. CDR3 in DNA: TGTGCCTGGAGTGTATTTAGCGGGAGATTGTATGAGCAGTTCTTC.

The chain recombines TRBV7-2 with TRBJ2-3, with D unclear. Germline CDR1 reads SGHTA; CDR2 reads FQGNSA. There are 13 residues in the CDR3. V lost 8 bases to trimming and J lost 9 bases, with 18 bases between them. For the CDR3, the DNA is TGTGCCAGCGTATCATTCGACCACACCACGCAGTATTTT. Residues: CASVSFDHTTQYF.

The chain joins TRBV5-1 to TRBJ2-1; 7 bases map to TRBD2. There are 14 residues in the CDR3. From germline, CDR1 is SGHRS and CDR2 YFSETQ. The V and J ends lost 4 bases and 7 bases, in that order; junction bases with no gene match: 8. The CDR3 nucleotides read TGCGCCAGCAGCGTGGCGGGAGTTGCAAATGAGCAGTTCTTC. Amino acid sequence: CASSVAGVANEQFF. The variable domain in full, with the rest retrieved from reference TRBV5-1 and TRBJ2-1, is KAGVTQTPRYLIKTRGQQVTLSCSPISGHRSVSWYQQTPGQGLQFLFEYFSETQRNKGNFPGRFSGRQFSNSRSEMNVSTLELGDSALYLCASSVAGVANEQFFGPGTRLTVL.

This clonotype was seen more than once but under ten times. The chain joins TRBV10-3 to TRBJ1-5, with 7 bases aligning to TRBD1. The CDR3 runs 15 residues. J was trimmed by 3 bases and V by 4 bases; bases with no gene match: 6. CDR1 is ENHRY, CDR2 SYGVKD, per germline. CDR3 sequence: CAISAVTGDNQPQHF. The DNA of the CDR3 is TGTGCCATCAGTGCCGTAACAGGGGACAATCAGCCCCAGCATTTT.

This clonotype turned up a few times. The CDR3 nucleotides are TGTGCCTGGAGTGTTTTACCTTCCCGGCAGTACTTC. Translation: CAWSVLPSRQYF. J is TRBJ2-4 and V is TRBV30; D ambiguous. The CDR3 runs to 12 residues. Germline assignment: CDR1 GTSNPN and CDR2 SVGIG (reference sequence). V was shortened by 0 bases and J by 13 bases, with 13 bases between the two germline ends.

The chain uses TRBV6-5 and TRBJ2-2; no clear D gene. The length of the CDR3 is 14 residues. From germline, CDR1 is MNHEY and CDR2 SVGAGI. Trimming left V 2 bases short and J 4 bases short, with 8 bases between. The CDR3 DNA sequence: TGTGCCAGCAGTTACAGTAAGGTCACCGGGGAGCTGTTTTTT. Translated: CASSYSKVTGELFF.

The table lists this clonotype with a few counts. The V and J genes are TRBV20-1 and TRBJ2-5; D ambiguous. CDR1 is DFQATT and CDR2 is SNEGSKA in the germline V gene (reference sequence). V lost 3 bases and J 1 base, leaving 9 bases between the germline ends. The CDR3 covers 13 residues. The CDR3 DNA reads TGCAGTGCTAGTGGATCTTTCCAAGAGACCCAGTACTTC. This translates into CSASGSFQETQYF.

Of note for this clonotype: The germline gene is not matched at one end of the junction; a read error may be the cause. This CDR3 is CSARVHRGNYGCTF. DNA of the CDR3: TGCAGTGCTAGAGTGCACAGGGGTAACTATGGCTGCACCTTC. This chain uses TRBV20-1 with TRBJ1-2; 7 bases are shared with TRBD1. This CDR3 is 14 amino acids long. Germline CDR1 reads DFQATT; CDR2 reads SNEGSKA (reference sequence).

In regard to this clonotype: A junction end diverges from the germline sequence, so it may reflect a read error. J is TRBJ1-6 and V is TRBV9; no reliable D call. The CDR3 covers 14 residues. Germline loops: CDR1 SGDLS, CDR2 YYNGEE. For the CDR3, the DNA is TGTGCCAACAGCGCAGGACTAAATAATTCACCCCTCCACTTT. This sequence encodes CANSAGLNNSPLHF.

V usage is TRBV5-1 and J usage is TRBJ2-5; 7 nucleotides line up with TRBD2. CDR3 length: 13 residues. Germline CDR1 reads SGHRS; CDR2 reads YFSETQ. Trimming cost V 4 bases and J 3 bases; bases outside gene matches: 3. The CDR3 DNA follows: TGCGCCAGCAGCATTGGACTAGAAGAGACCCAGTACTTC. Translating it yields CASSIGLEETQYF.

This clonotype has a handful of counts. V is TRBV25-1 and J is TRBJ2-1, with D unresolved. This CDR3 is built from 15 residues. Germline V gives CDR1 MGHDK, CDR2 SYGVNS. The V gene lost 1 base and the J gene lost 7 bases, with 14 bases spanning the gap. The CDR3, as DNA: TGTGCCAGCAGTGAATGTTTGAGGCGTCAGAATGAGCAGTTCTTC. This encodes CASSECLRRQNEQFF.

A few counts support this clonotype. This rearrangement joins TRBV12-3 or TRBV12-4 to TRBJ2-2, with 7 bases identical to TRBD1. This CDR3 region has 14 residues. V gave up 5 bases and J gave up 5 bases; unmatched junction bases: 5. The CDR3 region is CASSQDRITGELFF. The CDR3 nucleotides read TGTGCCAGCAGTCAGGACAGGATTACCGGGGAGCTGTTTTTT.

This chain joins TRBV21-1 and TRBJ2-3; TRBD2 is the table's D call, not checked against the DNA. TRBV21-1 is a recognized pseudogene. This CDR3 region has 15 residues. The CDR3 loop reads CASGPGAGVTDTQYF. The CDR3 DNA reads as TGTGCCAGCGGGCCCGGTGCGGGAGTTACAGATACGCAGTATTTT.

This sequence joins TRBV12-3 or TRBV12-4 and TRBJ2-3, with unresolved D. The CDR3 totals 15 residues. V lost 6 bases, J lost 0 bases, and 13 bases lay in between. CDR3 loop: CASSLFGTSTDTQYF. The CDR3 nucleotides are TGTGCCAGCAGCCTTTTTGGTACTAGCACAGATACGCAGTATTTT.